This record looks at one T cell receptor beta chain sequence and its context. The repertoire was sequenced with immunoSEQ multiplex PCR; TCRdb's copy has only in-frame clones and lacks some. The table records tens of thousands of clones, around 90% of them present only once. This sample was included in a study of T cell changes during pregnancy in multiple sclerosis. V was trimmed by 5 bases and J by 0 bases, leaving 14 bases between them. In germline, CDR1 is KGHSH, CDR2 LQKENI. The length of the CDR3 is 16 residues. This receptor was obtained from a female donor with multiple sclerosis, enrolled in a pregnancy study. The sample was CD4+ T cells from peripheral blood mononuclear cells, taken in the first trimester of pregnancy. The V and J genes are TRBV18 and TRBJ1-3; D perhaps matches TRBD1 (6 bases). CDR3 sequence (DNA): TGTGCCAGCTCATTCTTCCAGGGGCCCTCTGGAAACACCATATATTTT. Translated, it gives CASSFFQGPSGNTIYF.